The 19 T cell receptor beta chains in this list originate from one sample, sequenced in a study of EBV T-cell therapy then PD-1 blockade in nasopharyngeal carcinoma. For these receptors, no antigen is known. As for treatment: AdE1-LMPpoly-expanded autologous EBV-specific T-cell therapy followed by anti-PD-1 nivolumab. Using immunoSEQ multiplex PCR, the repertoire was profiled, and TCRdb retains in-frame clones only, with some absent. The data contain about 17,000 clones, roughly 84% of them singletons. This sample comprised CD8+ T cells from blood, obtained at day 0 from a patient whose treatment included autologous EBV-specific T cells and nivolumab. These receptors all stem from a man aged 40-49 years with nasopharyngeal carcinoma.

The J gene is TRBJ2-3, the V gene TRBV18; 11 positions match TRBD1. The CDR3 extends over 15 amino acids. V dropped 3 bases and J dropped 4; count of bases not matched to a gene: 3. CDR1 KGHSH and CDR2 LQKENI come from the germline V gene. The CDR3 region is CASSPWTGGPDTQYF. The CDR3 DNA follows: TGTGCCAGCTCACCTTGGACAGGGGGCCCAGATACGCAGTATTTT.

The rearrangement links TRBV9 to TRBJ1-2; the D is unclear. This CDR3 comprises 14 residues. Germline V gives CDR1 SGDLS, CDR2 YYNGEE. V was cut by 5 bases and J by 8 bases, with 19 bases left in between. CDR3 sequence reads: CASSPPARSLGYTF. The CDR3 DNA follows: TGTGCCAGCAGTCCTCCGGCGAGGAGTTTGGGCTACACCTTC.

V is TRBV4-3 and J is TRBJ2-1, with D perhaps TRBD1 (6 bases). V lost 4 bases and J 8 bases, leaving 21 bases between the germline ends. Germline V gene lookup returns CDR1 LGHNA and CDR2 YSLEER. This CDR3 has 16 residues. Here the CDR3 DNA reads TGCGCCAGCAGCCCCCTTGTAGGGGGTATGATATATGAGCAGTTCTTC. This translates into CASSPLVGGMIYEQFF.

The chain uses TRBV9 and TRBJ1-2; D call uncertain. The ends were cut back, 2 bases at V and 0 bases at J, with 14 bases in the middle. Germline V gives CDR1 SGDLS, CDR2 YYNGEE. The CDR3 spans 16 residues. The CDR3 reads CASSVTTETTNYGYTF. CDR3 DNA sequence: TGTGCCAGCAGCGTTACGACCGAGACCACTAACTATGGCTACACCTTC.

The chain joins TRBV6-4 to TRBJ1-2; D is undetermined. CDR3 length equals 15 residues. The germline V gene has CDR1 MRHNA and CDR2 SNTAGT. Between the trimmed V and J ends, which lost 2 bases and 7 bases, there was a span of 17 bases. The CDR3 loop is CASSDDTRHSGGYTF. The CDR3, as DNA: TGTGCCAGCAGTGACGATACTCGACACTCCGGTGGCTACACCTTC.

The CDR3 region has the DNA TGTGCCAGCAGCCCCGGGACAGTCTATGGCTACACCTTC. It specifies CASSPGTVYGYTF. The V call is TRBV7-8, the J call TRBJ1-2; 7 nucleotides match TRBD1. With V trimmed by 5 bases and J by 4 bases, 4 bases remained unmatched. The CDR3 covers 13 residues. Germline V gives CDR1 SGHVS, CDR2 FQNEAQ.

This rearrangement joins TRBV7-4 to TRBJ2-5, with TRBD1 as a possible D gene (5 bases). Germline lookup yields CDR1 SGHVT and CDR2 SQSDAQ. Trimming cost V 5 bases and J 0 bases, with 19 bases left between them. There are 17 residues in the CDR3. The CDR3 nucleotides are TGTGCCAGCAGCAACACCCCAGGGCATCCGTACCAAGAGACCCAGTACTTC. Encoded protein: CASSNTPGHPYQETQYF. Based on the CDR3 plus reference TRBV7-4 and TRBJ2-5, the full variable domain is GAGVSQSPRYKVAKRGRDVALRCDSISGHVTLYWYRQTLGQGSEVLTYSQSDAQRDKSGRPSGRFSAERPERSVSTLKIQRTEQGDSAVYLCASSNTPGHPYQETQYFGPGTRLLVL.

This chain links TRBV2 with TRBJ2-7; 9 bases align to TRBD1. Trimming took 7 bases from V and 1 from J; bases not matched to a gene: 11. The CDR3 spans 16 residues. Germline loops: CDR1 SNHLY, CDR2 FYNNEI. CDR3 sequence (DNA): TGTGCCAGCAACCTCGACCGGGACAGGGAATCCTACGAGCAGTACTTC. This gives the protein CASNLDRDRESYEQYF.

This sequence joins TRBV7-9 and TRBJ1-2; TRBD1 might be the D (6 bases). Germline V gene sequence: CDR1 SEHNR, CDR2 FQNEAQ (reference sequence). Trimming removed 1 base at V and 4 bases at J, with 10 bases between. The CDR3 covers 14 residues. CDR3 residues: CASSLEGQPYGYTF. DNA for the CDR3: TGTGCCAGCAGCTTAGAGGGACAACCCTATGGCTACACCTTC.

This rearrangement joins TRBV11-3 to TRBJ2-2, with 11 bases fitting TRBD1. V was pared by 4 bases and J by 5 bases, with 9 bases of the junction left unmatched. This CDR3 has 17 residues. Germline CDR1 reads SGHNT; CDR2 reads YENEEA. CDR3 region: CASSSGQGADGTGELFF. CDR3 nucleotide sequence: TGTGCCAGCAGCTCCGGACAGGGGGCGGACGGTACCGGGGAGCTGTTTTTT.

CDR3 residues: CASSLRTSGEFYEQYF. The CDR3 DNA sequence: TGTGCCAGCAGCTTGCGAACTAGCGGCGAGTTCTACGAGCAGTACTTC. The chain employs TRBV13 and TRBJ2-7, with 8 bases lining up with TRBD2. V was clipped by 3 bases and J by 3 bases; unmatched bases: 10. Germline V gives CDR1 PRHDT, CDR2 FYEKMQ (reference sequence). This CDR3 region has 16 residues.

This clone was recorded once. The J gene is TRBJ2-7, the V gene TRBV4-1, with D tentatively TRBD2 (6 bases). This CDR3 spans 15 amino acids. CDR1 and CDR2 from the germline V gene are MGHRA and YSYEKL. V was clipped by 1 base and J by 0 bases, with 10 bases between them. The CDR3 DNA is TGCGCCAGCAGCCAAGGGACGGGACTCTCCTACGAGCAGTACTTC. It encodes CASSQGTGLSYEQYF.

The gene calls are TRBV4-2 and TRBJ1-2, with 8 bases matching TRBD1. In germline, CDR1 is LGHNA, CDR2 YNFKEQ. The V gene end was trimmed by 0 bases and the J gene end by 0 bases; junction bases not matched to a gene: 3. CDR3 size: 16 residues. In DNA, the CDR3 is TGTGCCAGCAGCCAAGACGGGACAGGCTCTAACTATGGCTACACCTTC. Translation: CASSQDGTGSNYGYTF.

The CDR3 sequence is CASSPTDRLGYEQYF. The CDR3 DNA is TGTGCCAGCAGCCCTACGGACAGGCTAGGGTACGAGCAGTACTTC. This chain uses TRBV7-9 with TRBJ2-7; 7 nucleotides match TRBD1. The J segment lost 4 bases and the V segment lost 5 bases, leaving 11 bases of the junction unmatched. Per germline, CDR1 SEHNR and CDR2 FQNEAQ (reference sequence). The CDR3 spans 15 residues.

This chain joins TRBV4-3 and TRBJ1-3; D not resolved. CDR3 length: 14 amino acids. CDR1 and CDR2 from the germline V gene are LGHNA and YSLEER. V lost 1 base and J lost 0, with 4 bases in between. CDR3 bases: TGCGCCAGCAGCCAAGGTCCCTCTGGAAACACCATATATTTT. It yields the protein CASSQGPSGNTIYF.

The chain combines TRBV7-2 with TRBJ2-1; 12 nucleotides match TRBD2. V was clipped by 5 bases and J by 2 bases; unmatched bases: 4. Germline V gene data show CDR1 as SGHTA and CDR2 as FQGNSA. The CDR3 sequence is 16 residues long. CDR3 bases: TGTGCCAGCAGCACCTCTAGCGGGGGGGCCTACAATGAGCAGTTCTTC. It encodes CASSTSSGGAYNEQFF.

This chain connects TRBV6-5 to TRBJ2-1, with D perhaps TRBD2 (6 bases). Germline V gene data show CDR1 as MNHEY and CDR2 as SVGAGI. This CDR3 has 15 residues. The V end was cut by 2 bases, the J end by 4 bases, with 12 bases between. DNA for the CDR3: TGTGCCAGCAGTTACCGGCGGGACGGGTACAATGAGCAGTTCTTC. Translated: CASSYRRDGYNEQFF.

V usage is TRBV29-1 and J usage is TRBJ2-1; TRBD2 matches at 11 bases. There are 15 residues in the CDR3. The V and J ends lost 1 base and 7 bases, in that order; junction bases with no gene match: 6. The germline V gene encodes CDR1 SQVTM and CDR2 ANQGSEA. CDR3 region: CSVEGSSGGWNEQFF. DNA for the CDR3: TGCAGCGTTGAAGGATCTAGCGGGGGGTGGAATGAGCAGTTCTTC.

V gene TRBV6-1 combines with J gene TRBJ2-2, with TRBD1 identical over 12 bases. Looked up from germline, CDR1 is MNHNS and CDR2 is SASEGT. V dropped 1 base and J dropped 6; count of bases not matched to a gene: 6. This CDR3 region has 17 residues. The CDR3 region has the DNA TGTGCCAGCAGTGAAGGGGCGGGACAGGGGGCCCCCGGGGAGCTGTTTTTT. As protein: CASSEGAGQGAPGELFF.